The next 32 T cell receptor beta chains were all read from a single sample in a study of tumor-infiltrating lymphocytes in oesophageal squamous cell carcinoma. TCRdb re-derived calls from the PCR reads in MiXCR, one entry per CDR3 protein. The profile shows some 14,000 distinct CDR3 sequences, roughly half of them singletons. Sequenced sample: blood. These receptors originate from a female donor with esophageal squamous cell carcinoma.

By frequency in the sample, this clonotype is large (0.1 to 1%). The CDR3 nucleotides read TGTGCCAGCAGCTCGTTCCGGGAAACTGAAGCTTTCTTT. Translated, it gives CASSSFRETEAFF. The chain links TRBV7-6 to TRBJ1-1; D is unclear. The CDR3 runs 13 residues. Germline CDR1 reads SGHVS; CDR2 reads FNYEAQ. Trimming stripped 4 bases from V and 5 bases from J, with 11 bases between.

On this clonotype itself: Here the CDR3 omits its conserved ending phenylalanine or tryptophan, so a read error is the likely source. The limits of the CDR3 on the DNA are not certain, so only TCRdb's listed CDR3 is given. The chain combines TRBV7-2 with TRBJ2-5; the tabulated D call, TRBD1, remains unverified against the DNA. Ends included, the CDR3 has 17 residues. Germline CDR1 reads SGHTA; CDR2 reads FQGNSA. CDR3 sequence reads: CASSLARTASYEQYFGN.

The chain has TRBV6-6 and TRBJ2-7; 7 bases agree with TRBD1. The germline gives CDR1 MNHNY, CDR2 SVGAGI (reference sequence). The CDR3 spans 15 residues. The J segment lost 2 bases and the V segment lost 2 bases, leaving 6 bases of the junction unmatched. CDR3 nucleotides: TGTGCCAGCAGTTACCCGACAGGGTTCACCTACGAGCAGTACTTC. Encoded protein: CASSYPTGFTYEQYF.

The chain recombines TRBV7-6 with TRBJ2-6; D is uncertain. Between the trimmed V and J ends, which lost 4 bases and 0 bases, there was a span of 10 bases. CDR3 length: 16 amino acids. Germline V CDR1 and CDR2: SGHVS, FNYEAQ. The CDR3 loop reads CASSSPPGSGANVLTF. In DNA, the CDR3 is TGTGCCAGCAGCTCCCCCCCCGGCTCTGGGGCCAACGTCCTGACTTTC.

This clonotype was detected a few times. V is TRBV15 and J is TRBJ2-7; 9 bases agree with TRBD2. TRBJ2-1 matches the DNA end more closely, so the J call is doubtful. The CDR3 sequence is 15 residues long. Germline V gene lookup returns CDR1 LNHNV and CDR2 YYDKDF (reference sequence). CDR3 bases: TGTGCCACCAGTCATCTAGCGGGACTTGGCTATGAGCAGTTCTTC. Translated, it gives CATSHLAGLGYEQFF.

This clonotype was counted at least ten times. V usage is TRBV14 and J usage is TRBJ1-1; no definite D call. In germline, CDR1 is SGHDN, CDR2 FVKESK. V was pared by 1 base and J by 7 bases, with 19 bases between. This CDR3 has 16 residues. For the CDR3, the DNA is TGTGCCAGCAGCCAAGGCTGGCCCAAGGCGACGAATGAAGCTTTCTTT. Its protein is CASSQGWPKATNEAFF. The variable domain in full, completed from reference TRBV14 and TRBJ1-1, reads EAGVTQFPSHSVIEKGQTVTLRCDPISGHDNLYWYRRVMGKEIKFLLHFVKESKQDESGMPNNRFLAERTGGTYSTLKVQPAELEDSGVYFCASSQGWPKATNEAFFGQGTRLTVV.

The chain is built from TRBV7-4 and TRBJ2-1, with TRBD2 matching 7 bases. The germline V gene encodes CDR1 SGHVT and CDR2 SQSDAQ. Trimming removed 5 bases from V and 2 bases from J; junction bases left unmatched: 9. The CDR3 extends over 16 amino acids. CDR3: CASSADLADPYNEQFF. In DNA form, the CDR3 reads TGTGCCAGCAGCGCCGACCTAGCGGACCCCTACAATGAGCAGTTCTTC.

The chain's CDR3 is CASSGASGGDTGELYF. CDR3 in DNA: TGTGCCAGCAGTGGCGCTAGCGGGGGAGACACCGGGGAGCTGTATTTT. This chain connects TRBV6-8 to TRBJ2-3; 10 bases are shared with TRBD2. J was trimmed by 14 bases and V by 5 bases; bases with no gene match: 19. The CDR3 extends over 16 amino acids. The germline V gene has CDR1 MNHGY and CDR2 SAAAGT.

This clonotype rates as medium-sized. CDR3 DNA sequence: TGTGCTAGTGGTTTGCAGAACAGGGGGCGTGTTAGGCAGTACTTC. It codes for CASGLQNRGRVRQYF. This chain links TRBV12-5 with TRBJ2-7; 9 bases map to TRBD1. With 2 bases clipped from V and 9 bases from J, the junction kept 11 bases outside the gene matches. Germline CDR1 reads LGHNT; CDR2 reads FRNRAP. CDR3 length equals 15 residues.

V is TRBV28 and J is TRBJ1-2; 7 bases agree with TRBD1. V was pared by 5 bases and J by 1 base, with 7 bases of the junction left unmatched. This CDR3 comprises 15 residues. Germline loops: CDR1 MDHEN, CDR2 SYDVKM. CDR3 protein: CASSAQGGLNYGYTF. CDR3 nucleotides: TGTGCCAGCAGTGCTCAGGGGGGGCTTAACTATGGCTACACCTTC.

This clonotype was recorded a few times. This sequence joins TRBV15 and TRBJ2-5, with a tentative D call TRBD2 (5 bases). Judging by the DNA end, TRBJ2-7 fits better; the J call may be wrong. This CDR3 is built from 15 residues. From germline, CDR1 is LNHNV and CDR2 YYDKDF (reference sequence). CDR3 sequence reads: CATSRDLAMIGEQYF. Written as DNA, the CDR3 is TGTGCCACCAGCAGAGATCTAGCCATGATCGGCGAGCAGTACTTC.

A remark on this clonotype: Since the CDR3 does not end with the conserved phenylalanine or tryptophan, this likely comes from a read error. It is unclear where the CDR3 begins or ends on the DNA, so no DNA is shown, and the CDR3 is as TCRdb lists it. V and J are TRBV10-3 and TRBJ2-3; the D call of TRBD1 is as the table states it, not checked on the DNA. Germline V gene sequence: CDR1 ENHRY, CDR2 SYGVKD. The length of the CDR3 is 18 amino acids, counting both ends. The CDR3: CATKGQGATANYGYTFGS.

The chain uses TRBV7-4 and TRBJ1-3; D unclear. This CDR3 has 13 amino acids. CDR1 and CDR2 from the germline V gene are SGHVT and SQSDAQ. V lost 1 base to trimming and J lost 4 bases, with 5 bases between them. The CDR3 sequence: CASSLERGNTIYF. CDR3 coding DNA: TGTGCCAGCAGCTTAGAAAGAGGAAACACCATATATTTT.

The chain uses TRBV7-2 and TRBJ2-5, with 9 bases fitting TRBD1. The DNA end favors TRBJ1-2, so the J call may be wrong. The CDR3 sequence is 15 residues long. The germline gives CDR1 SGHTA, CDR2 FQGNSA. In DNA, the CDR3 is TGTGCCAGCAGCTTAGGAACAGGGGGCATCTATGGCTACACCTTC. This gives the protein CASSLGTGGIYGYTF.

This sequence joins TRBV11-2 and TRBJ2-5; 11 bases map to TRBD1. The CDR3 covers 16 residues. V was pared by 5 bases and J by 4 bases, with 9 bases of the junction left unmatched. Germline CDR1 reads SGHAT; CDR2 reads FQNNGV. The CDR3 loop reads CASSQNGQGARETQYF. In DNA form, the CDR3 reads TGTGCCAGCAGCCAAAACGGACAGGGGGCTAGAGAGACCCAGTACTTC.

By proportion, this clonotype is medium-sized. The V call is TRBV11-2, the J call TRBJ1-1; D gene ambiguous. Trimming took 6 bases from V and 1 from J, leaving 9 bases between them. Germline CDR1 reads SGHAT; CDR2 reads FQNNGV. CDR3 size: 13 residues. The CDR3 DNA is TGTGCCAGCAGTTCCCAGAGGAACACTGAAGCTTTCTTT. It yields the protein CASSSQRNTEAFF.

In its sample, this clonotype was seen many times. This sequence joins TRBV6-1 and TRBJ2-1, with no clear D. Germline CDR1 is MNHNS and CDR2 is SASEGT. The CDR3 has 17 amino acids. Deletions cut 2 bases from V and 3 bases from J, with 17 bases between. The CDR3 reads CASSESIRVFGYNEQFF. The CDR3, as DNA: TGTGCCAGCAGTGAAAGTATAAGGGTCTTTGGCTACAATGAGCAGTTCTTC.

The table lists this clonotype with a few counts. V gene TRBV7-6 combines with J gene TRBJ2-1; a possible D gene is TRBD1 (5 bases). The J call is doubtful: the DNA matches TRBJ2-7 better. The germline V gene has CDR1 SGHVS and CDR2 FNYEAQ. The CDR3 sequence is 13 residues long. CDR3 sequence reads: CASSHDSSYEQYF. The CDR3 DNA reads TGTGCCAGCAGCCATGACAGCTCCTACGAGCAGTACTTC.

This chain links TRBV7-2 with TRBJ2-5; the match to TRBD2 covers 13 bases. This CDR3 has 17 residues. Per germline, CDR1 SGHTA and CDR2 FQGNSA. J gave up 6 bases and V 5 bases, and 12 bases lay outside the gene matches. The CDR3 nucleotides read TGTGCCAGCAGCCAGGGACTAGCGGGAACAGTCGGGAAGACCCAGTACTTC. Its translation is CASSQGLAGTVGKTQYF.

This clonotype was seen repeatedly, ten times or more. V usage is TRBV2 and J usage is TRBJ1-1; possible D gene TRBD1, 6 bases. The germline V gene encodes CDR1 SNHLY and CDR2 FYNNEI. CDR3 size: 13 residues. Trimming removed 3 bases from V and 7 bases from J, with 12 bases in between. Here the CDR3 reads CASSDRGIGEAFF. CDR3 nucleotides: TGTGCCAGCAGTGACAGGGGAATAGGTGAAGCTTTCTTT.

This clonotype is medium-sized (0.01 to 0.1%). This chain connects TRBV10-2 to TRBJ2-2; D unresolved. Germline values: CDR1 WSHSY, CDR2 SAAADI. The CDR3 loop spans 13 amino acids. The V and J ends lost 9 bases and 1 base respectively, with 9 bases between them. Here the CDR3 DNA reads TGCGCCAGTCAAGGGCTGAACACCGGGGAGCTGTTTTTT. Amino acid sequence: CASQGLNTGELFF.

CDR3 loop: CASGGGYYGYTF. In DNA form, the CDR3 reads TGTGCCAGCGGTGGGGGTTACTATGGCTACACCTTC. The chain employs TRBV6-1 and TRBJ1-2; a possible D gene is TRBD1 (5 bases). CDR1 and CDR2 (germline): MNHNS, SASEGT. The V and J ends lost 8 bases and 3 bases respectively, with 10 bases between them. The CDR3 spans 12 residues.

At least ten counts were recorded for this clonotype. J is TRBJ1-1 and V is TRBV18; D might be TRBD1 (6 bases). V was shortened by 1 base and J by 8 bases, with 11 bases between the two germline ends. Germline CDR1 KGHSH, CDR2 LQKENI. This CDR3 spans 13 amino acids. The CDR3 nucleotides are TGTGCCAGCTCACCACGGACAGTCCCCGAAGCTTTCTTT. This translates into CASSPRTVPEAFF.

J is TRBJ2-6 and V is TRBV7-8; D unclear. Germline values: CDR1 SGHVS, CDR2 FQNEAQ. This CDR3 is built from 17 residues. The V end lost 1 base, the J end lost 0 bases, and 10 bases lay between the germline ends. CDR3 loop: CASSLDKGNSGANVLTF. CDR3 DNA: TGTGCCAGCAGCTTAGACAAGGGAAACTCTGGGGCCAACGTCCTGACTTTC.

As regards this clonotype: The conserved final phenylalanine or tryptophan is absent from the CDR3, which likely points to a read error. The DNA is left out, because the CDR3 cannot be placed on it with certainty; the CDR3 is given as TCRdb lists it. The CDR3: CASSLVSSYNEQFFGA. This chain uses TRBV7-8 with TRBJ2-6; the table's D gene call, TRBD1, was not cross checked with the DNA. Looked up from germline, CDR1 is SGHVS and CDR2 is FQNEAQ. The CDR3 is 16 residues long, ends included.

The rearrangement joins TRBV7-3 to TRBJ2-3; 14 bases match TRBD2. The J call may be in error: the DNA end matches TRBJ2-7 better. CDR1 is SGHTA and CDR2 is FQGTGA in the germline V gene. The CDR3 is 17 amino acids. CDR3 residues: CASSVLTSGRAVNEQYF. The CDR3 DNA sequence: TGTGCCAGCAGCGTCCTGACTAGCGGGAGGGCTGTCAATGAGCAGTACTTC.

J is TRBJ2-3 and V is TRBV7-3; 9 positions match TRBD2. The CDR3 has 15 residues. Per germline, CDR1 SGHTA and CDR2 FQGTGA. J lost 1 base, V lost 5 bases, and 4 bases had no gene match. CDR3 region: CASSPVAGGTDTQYF. In nucleotides, the CDR3 is TGTGCCAGCAGCCCCGTAGCGGGGGGCACAGATACGCAGTATTTT.

V usage is TRBV29-1 and J usage is TRBJ1-1, with TRBD1 as a possible D gene (6 bases). There are 14 residues in the CDR3. The V end was cut by 7 bases, the J end by 2 bases, with 17 bases between. Germline-derived CDR1 and CDR2 are SQVTM and ANQGSEA. The CDR3: CSGRKDRTNTEAFF. Written as DNA, the CDR3 is TGCAGCGGTCGGAAGGACAGAACTAACACTGAAGCTTTCTTT.

The genes are TRBV28 and TRBJ2-1; a possible D gene is TRBD2 (6 bases). Germline-derived CDR1 and CDR2 are MDHEN and SYDVKM. V was trimmed by 3 bases and J by 4 bases, leaving 13 bases between them. This CDR3 is 15 amino acids long. The CDR3 bases are TGTGCCAGCAGTTTGGCGGGGAGTAATTACAATGAGCAGTTCTTC. It yields the protein CASSLAGSNYNEQFF.

The gene calls are TRBV7-2 and TRBJ2-5; 7 bases match TRBD2. V shed 5 bases and J 4 bases; nucleotides not matched to a gene: 10. This CDR3 has 15 residues. The germline CDR1 and CDR2 sequences are SGHTA and FQGNSA. CDR3 residues: CASSHPSWEGETQYF. The CDR3 bases are TGTGCCAGCAGCCACCCCTCTTGGGAGGGAGAGACCCAGTACTTC. Drawing the rest from reference TRBV7-2 and TRBJ2-5, the complete variable domain is GAGVSQSPSNKVTEKGKDVELRCDPISGHTALYWYRQSLGQGLEFLIYFQGNSAPDKSGLPSDRFSAERTGGSVSTLTIQRTQQEDSAVYLCASSHPSWEGETQYFGPGTRLLVL.

This chain connects TRBV7-6 to TRBJ2-1; D is unclear. V was clipped by 5 bases and J by 3 bases, with 5 bases between them. CDR3 length: 12 amino acids. Germline values: CDR1 SGHVS, CDR2 FNYEAQ. The CDR3 region has the DNA TGTGCCAGCAGCCCAATCTACAATGAGCAGTTCTTC. It specifies CASSPIYNEQFF.

A note on this clonotype: At one boundary the junction diverges from the germline segment, which might be a read error. The chain has TRBV7-6 and TRBJ2-5; 13 bases are a match to TRBD2. Per germline, CDR1 SGHVS and CDR2 FNYEAQ. This CDR3 is built from 16 residues. The CDR3: CASSQGGGLAGTAQYF. For the CDR3, the DNA is TGTGCTAGCAGCCAAGGGGGGGGACTAGCGGGGACCGCCCAGTACTTC.